Presented here are 21 T cell receptor beta chains from one specimen sequenced in a study of cytomegalovirus exposure and HLA in healthy donors. Use of 60 Vbeta and 13 Jbeta primers characterized the PCR. The method was immunoSEQ multiplex PCR; TCRdb's version includes in-frame clones alone and lacks a portion of them. The table lists 200,000 or so clones, 78% of them singletons, with approximately 6% in the top ten. Sequenced: PBMCs. The origin of the receptors is a woman aged 30 to 39 in good health and CMV-seropositive.

The chain employs TRBV7-9 and TRBJ1-5; 8 nucleotides line up with TRBD1. Germline lookup yields CDR1 SEHNR and CDR2 FQNEAQ (reference sequence). This CDR3 region has 15 residues. V dropped 3 bases and J dropped 6; count of bases not matched to a gene: 7. CDR3 DNA: TGTGCCAGCAGCTTGGGTCAGGGGACAGGTCAGCCCCAGCATTTT. This sequence encodes CASSLGQGTGQPQHF.

This chain uses TRBV29-1 with TRBJ1-1; TRBD1 aligns across 7 bases. CDR3 length: 12 amino acids. V gave up 2 bases and J gave up 6 bases; unmatched junction bases: 3. Per the germline V gene, CDR1 is SQVTM and CDR2 is ANQGSEA. Here the CDR3 DNA reads TGCAGCGTTGAAACAGGGGCCTCTGAAGCTTTCTTT. Protein sequence: CSVETGASEAFF.

The chain uses TRBV5-6 and TRBJ1-1; D not resolved. V was clipped by 1 base and J by 10 bases, with 17 bases between them. The CDR3 consists of 14 residues. Germline loops: CDR1 SGHDT, CDR2 YYEEEE. The CDR3 protein is CASSLFMGRPRAFF. As DNA, the CDR3 is TGTGCCAGCAGCTTGTTCATGGGGAGACCCCGAGCTTTCTTT.

The chain recombines TRBV9 with TRBJ1-1, with TRBD1 identical over 7 bases. Per germline, CDR1 SGDLS and CDR2 YYNGEE. The CDR3 runs 14 residues. V was clipped by 6 bases and J by 0 bases; unmatched bases: 5. CDR3 in amino acids: CASTPQGVNTEAFF. CDR3 bases: TGTGCCAGCACCCCCCAGGGGGTGAACACTGAAGCTTTCTTT.

The chain carries TRBV27 and TRBJ2-5; 8 positions agree with TRBD2. TRBJ2-7 explains the end of the DNA better; the J call may be wrong. Germline assignment: CDR1 MNHEY and CDR2 SMNVEV (reference sequence). The CDR3 is made up of 15 amino acids. This CDR3 reads CASSPYGGAEGEQYF. The CDR3 DNA is TGTGCCAGCAGTCCCTACGGGGGGGCGGAGGGCGAGCAGTACTTC.

V gene TRBV10-3 combines with J gene TRBJ2-1, with TRBD2 identical over 9 bases. CDR1 is ENHRY, CDR2 SYGVKD, per germline. This CDR3 has 15 amino acids. V was pared by 8 bases and J by 6 bases, with 11 bases of the junction left unmatched. In DNA form, the CDR3 reads TGTGCCATCGGCCTAGGGGCGCGGGGGGGCAATGAGCAGTTCTTC. It codes for CAIGLGARGGNEQFF.

This clone was observed a few times. The gene calls are TRBV19 and TRBJ1-5; TRBD1 is a possible D gene (6 bases). Germline V CDR1 and CDR2: LNHDA, SQIVND (reference sequence). The CDR3 length is 18 residues. Trimming took 4 bases from V and 0 from J, leaving 19 bases between them. The CDR3 DNA sequence: TGTGCCAGTAGTAGTATTCGGGGAGGGGGTTATAGCAATCAGCCCCAGCATTTT. Translation gives CASSSIRGGGYSNQPQHF. Filled out from reference TRBV19 and TRBJ1-5, the complete variable domain reads DGGITQSPKYLFRKEGQNVTLSCEQNLNHDAMYWYRQDPGQGLRLIYYSQIVNDFQKGDIAEGYSVSREKKESFPLTVTSAQKNPTAFYLCASSSIRGGGYSNQPQHFGDGTRLSIL.

The gene calls are TRBV15 and TRBJ2-7; 10 bases line up with TRBD2. Trimming took 4 bases from V and 4 from J; bases not matched to a gene: 4. CDR3 length: 14 amino acids. CDR1 is LNHNV and CDR2 is YYDKDF in the germline V gene (reference sequence). For the CDR3, the DNA is TGTGCCACCAGCATAACTAGCGGGGATTACGAGCAGTACTTC. Translation: CATSITSGDYEQYF.

This chain uses TRBV7-6 with TRBJ2-2; D is unresolved. With 1 base removed from V and 0 bases from J, the gap between germline ends came to 6 bases. Germline CDR1 reads SGHVS; CDR2 reads FNYEAQ. CDR3 length: 15 residues. CDR3 bases: TGTGCCAGCAGCTTAGTAGCTGCGAACACCGGGGAGCTGTTTTTT. It is translated as CASSLVAANTGELFF.

The gene calls are TRBV2 and TRBJ1-1; D perhaps matches TRBD1 (6 bases). The germline CDR1 and CDR2 sequences are SNHLY and FYNNEI. The CDR3 spans 18 residues. V was clipped by 7 bases and J by 0 bases, with 24 bases between them. This chain's CDR3 is CASTPGPGTRIMNTEAFF. The CDR3 DNA reads TGTGCCAGCACCCCGGGCCCCGGGACAAGAATCATGAACACTGAAGCTTTCTTT.

The J gene is TRBJ2-7, the V gene TRBV28; D perhaps matches TRBD2 (5 bases). The germline V gene encodes CDR1 MDHEN and CDR2 SYDVKM. Between the trimmed V and J ends, which lost 8 bases and 3 bases, there was a span of 14 bases. This CDR3 comprises 13 residues. The CDR3 loop reads CASLGLTNYEQYF. The CDR3 DNA sequence: TGTGCCAGCCTCGGGTTGACTAACTACGAGCAGTACTTC.

The V call is TRBV7-9, the J call TRBJ1-4; 9 nucleotides agree with TRBD1. The V gene's germline CDR1 is SEHNR and CDR2 FQNEAQ (reference sequence). This CDR3 has 18 residues. V trimming: 3 bases; J trimming: 0 bases; junction bases outside the gene matches: 8. CDR3 sequence reads: CASSLRQGGLATNEKLFF. The CDR3 DNA reads TGTGCCAGCAGCTTGAGACAGGGGGGTTTGGCAACTAATGAAAAACTGTTTTTT.

The count of this clone is one. The chain carries TRBV25-1 and TRBJ2-3; D ambiguous. Germline V gene sequence: CDR1 MGHDK, CDR2 SYGVNS. V was clipped by 4 bases and J by 0 bases, with 11 bases between them. The CDR3 has 15 residues. CDR3 amino acids: CASSVGTLSTDTQYF. The DNA for the CDR3 is TGTGCCAGCAGTGTCGGTACCCTTAGCACAGATACGCAGTATTTT.

The chain links TRBV13 to TRBJ2-2, with D possibly matching TRBD1 (6 bases). CDR3 length: 15 amino acids. CDR1 is PRHDT and CDR2 is FYEKMQ in the germline V gene (reference sequence). Trimming removed 1 base from V and 2 bases from J, with 8 bases in between. The CDR3 is CASSLDRDNTGELFF. CDR3 nucleotides: TGTGCCAGCAGCTTAGACAGGGATAACACCGGGGAGCTGTTTTTT.

The V and J genes are TRBV25-1 and TRBJ1-2, with D hard to call. This CDR3 comprises 15 residues. Germline V gives CDR1 MGHDK, CDR2 SYGVNS. Trimming stripped 0 bases from V and 8 bases from J, with 16 bases between. CDR3 nucleotides: TGTGCCAGCAGTGAATATACAGTGAGATCCCGGGGCTACACCTTC. Translated: CASSEYTVRSRGYTF.

The chain has TRBV9 and TRBJ1-5, with D unclear. From germline, CDR1 is SGDLS and CDR2 YYNGEE. Trimming took 4 bases from V and 5 from J, leaving 13 bases between them. CDR3 length: 14 residues. The CDR3 region is CASSPAGFHQPQHF. CDR3 DNA sequence: TGTGCCAGCAGCCCCGCGGGCTTTCATCAGCCCCAGCATTTT.

The chain uses TRBV27 and TRBJ2-7, with 9 nucleotides matching TRBD1. The trim removed 3 bases at V and 6 bases at J, leaving 6 bases unmatched. Germline V gene lookup returns CDR1 MNHEY and CDR2 SMNVEV (reference sequence). The CDR3 loop spans 14 amino acids. The CDR3 coding sequence is TGTGCCAGCAGTTTTACAGGGGGCCGCTTCGAGCAGTACTTC. This sequence encodes CASSFTGGRFEQYF.

The chain couples TRBV4-2 to TRBJ1-2; a weak D match, TRBD1 (6 bases). The length of the CDR3 is 17 residues. V lost 4 bases and J lost 5, with 23 bases in between. Germline loops: CDR1 LGHNA, CDR2 YNFKEQ. CDR3 sequence reads: CASSPRQAPSAPYGYTF. In nucleotides, the CDR3 is TGTGCCAGCAGCCCCCGACAGGCCCCAAGCGCCCCGTATGGCTACACCTTC.

The V call is TRBV29-1, the J call TRBJ1-2; perhaps TRBD1 as D (5 bases). The CDR3 runs 15 residues. Per the germline V gene, CDR1 is SQVTM and CDR2 is ANQGSEA. Trimming took off 7 bases at V and 0 bases at J, with 18 bases between the two ends. The CDR3 here is CSAPRGQLANYGYTF. CDR3 sequence (DNA): TGCAGCGCTCCAAGGGGTCAGTTAGCTAACTATGGCTACACCTTC.

The CDR3 protein is CASSLAPSVDTQYF. CDR3 nucleotide sequence: TGTGCCAGCAGCTTAGCTCCGTCGGTGGATACGCAGTATTTT. The chain employs TRBV5-4 and TRBJ2-3, with unresolved D. This CDR3 has 14 residues. Trimming shortened V by 2 bases and J by 6 bases, and 13 bases separated the two germline ends. Germline values: CDR1 SGHNT, CDR2 YYREEE (reference sequence).

The chain joins TRBV19 to TRBJ1-1; 9 nucleotides agree with TRBD1. V gave up 5 bases and J gave up 5 bases; unmatched junction bases: 6. In germline, CDR1 is LNHDA, CDR2 SQIVND (reference sequence). The CDR3 loop spans 14 amino acids. The CDR3 region has the DNA TGTGCCAGTAGTGTGACAGGGGGTAATACTGAAGCTTTCTTT. Translated, it gives CASSVTGGNTEAFF.